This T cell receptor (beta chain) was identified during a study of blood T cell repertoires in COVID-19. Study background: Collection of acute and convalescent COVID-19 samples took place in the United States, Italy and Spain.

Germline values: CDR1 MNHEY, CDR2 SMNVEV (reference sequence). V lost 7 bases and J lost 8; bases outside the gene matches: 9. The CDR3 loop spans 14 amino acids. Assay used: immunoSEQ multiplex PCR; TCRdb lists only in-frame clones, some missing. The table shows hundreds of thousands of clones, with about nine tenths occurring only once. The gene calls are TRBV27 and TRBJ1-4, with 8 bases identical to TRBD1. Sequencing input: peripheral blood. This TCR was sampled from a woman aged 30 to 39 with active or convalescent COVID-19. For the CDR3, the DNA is TGTGCCAGCACCAAGACAGGGGTCGGCGAAAAACTGTTTTTT. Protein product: CASTKTGVGEKLFF.